This T cell receptor (beta chain) was captured in a study of T cell repertoires in ileal Crohn's disease. Study information: Postoperative therapy was given to about half: 11 thiopurines, 15 to 20 anti-TNF agents.

The ends lost 5 bases at V and 4 bases at J; junction bases unmatched: 5. This CDR3 has 14 residues. Germline CDR1 is SGHVS and CDR2 is FNYEAQ. A remark on this clone: The antigen remains unidentified.

Some clones are missing from TCRdb's copy, which holds only in-frame ones; the method was immunoSEQ multiplex PCR. Among 3,500 to 5,000 clones, more than 60% were seen once, and the ten largest hold 20% to 25%. Study-wide results and caveats: Mucosal expansions were suggested to be mainly CD8 T cells. Active smokers at surgery had more clonal expansions than non-smokers. All patients with clonality above 26.8% had endoscopic recurrence.

V and J are TRBV7-6 and TRBJ2-3; 8 bases are shared with TRBD2. Sample: ileal tissue. The clonotype was recovered from an adult with Crohn's disease. CDR3 region: CASSPGTRPDTQYF. The CDR3, as DNA: TGTGCCAGCAGCCCCGGGACTAGACCAGATACGCAGTATTTT.